This entry features one T cell receptor (beta chain) sequence. This clonotype was counted ten times or more. This receptor's antigen is unknown. It has no much larger one-base neighbor in the sample; base qualities were not kept. This sample stems from a study of T cell repertoires in cytomegalovirus infection (dated by TCRdb to between 2018 and 2021). About the study as a whole: The HLA type of each donor mattered for the analysis, because public TCR beta signatures pointed to carriage of CMV infection along with the matching HLA type. Overall study results and their limits: In the ex vivo response, HLA-C-restricted CMV-specific TCR beta clonotypes were dominant, and in two of eight donors the single most frequent clonotype came from this HLA-C-restricted group. Carriers of CMV infection plus the relevant HLA type were discriminated by the cumulative frequency of public TCR beta family members in the study cohort and in an independent 352-donor cohort.

The sample was run on an Illumina HiSeq 1500. Through fastp at Q25 and MiXCR, TCRdb rebuilt clones from the public reads, retaining in-frame beta chains. Each CDR3 protein appears once, grouped with its most common genes and DNA. The sample data list about 400,000 distinct CDR3 sequences, and roughly 20% of these were observed just once. 7.5% to 9% of the sample comes from the top ten. The sequence came from a human donor in good health (CMV status not recorded). Some clones in this sample may be carry-over from other donors' samples. The sequenced material came from PBMCs.

The CDR3 sequence is CASSPDRGHNIQYF. The DNA sequence follows: TGTGCCAGCAGCCCCGACAGGGGACACAACATTCAGTACTTC. Recombination joined TRBV7-2 with TRBJ2-4, and 8 junction bases match TRBD1. Sequences SGHTA (CDR1) and FQGNSA (CDR2) are obtained from the germline V gene. V is cut back by 5 bases and J by 7 bases, with 7 bases in the junction unmatched. Spanning cysteine to phenylalanine, the CDR3 consists of 14 amino acids. Only the CDR3 portion is preserved as DNA: 42 bases, with reading frame beginning at the first base.